What follows are 3 T cell receptor beta chains derived from one specimen sequenced in a study of shared clonotypes between healthy human individuals. Clones were read by immunoSEQ multiplex PCR, and TCRdb kept only the in-frame ones, dropping some. The table shows some 1.5 million clones, with 95% to 99% occurring only once. The specimen sequenced was naive CD4+ T cells sorted from blood. Subset defined: CD45RA+ positively selected. Receptors were obtained from a young man in good health.

The chain combines TRBV5-1 with TRBJ2-7, with 7 nucleotides matching TRBD2. With V trimmed by 1 base and J by 4 bases, 11 bases remained unmatched. Per the germline V gene, CDR1 is SGHRS and CDR2 is YFSETQ. CDR3 size: 16 residues. The CDR3 coding sequence is TGCGCCAGCAGCTTGCGATGGGGGGGAGGTCGGTACGAGCAGTACTTC. Amino acids: CASSLRWGGGRYEQYF.

The chain links TRBV18 to TRBJ2-1; 7 bases match TRBD2. The CDR3 has 15 residues. V lost 2 bases, J lost 5 bases, and 6 bases stayed unmatched. From germline, CDR1 is KGHSH and CDR2 LQKENI. The DNA for the CDR3 is TGTGCCAGCTCACCAACAGCGGGACTTGACAATGAGCAGTTCTTC. Translating it yields CASSPTAGLDNEQFF.

V and J are TRBV5-5 and TRBJ2-2; D is undetermined. Germline V gene data show CDR1 as SGHKS and CDR2 as YYEKEE (reference sequence). The CDR3 is 12 amino acids. Trimming stripped 4 bases from V and 5 bases from J, with 6 bases between. CDR3 protein: CASSPSTGELFF. DNA of the CDR3: TGTGCCAGCAGCCCCAGTACCGGGGAGCTGTTTTTT. Full variable domain (missing parts from reference TRBV5-5 and TRBJ2-2): DAGVTQSPTHLIKTRGQQVTLRCSPISGHKSVSWYQQVLGQGPQFIFQYYEKEERGRGNFPDRFSARQFPNYSSELNVNALLLGDSALYLCASSPSTGELFFGEGSRLTVL.